These 9 T cell receptor beta chains share one sample of origin, sequenced in a study of neurological immune-mediated disorders (dated by TCRdb to between 2017 and 2020). The method was 5' RACE. Instrument used: Illumina HiSeq 2500. TCRdb passed the public sequencing reads through fastp at Q25 and MiXCR, retaining productive beta sequences. Rows with a matching CDR3 protein are joined into one entry that keeps the most common DNA and genes. Within this sample are 9,500 to 13,000 distinct CDR3 sequences, with around a fifth of them counted one time only. About 50% of the sample is held by the ten biggest clonotypes. Input material: CD8+ T cells from blood. These receptor sequences come from a woman in her sixties with HTLV-1-associated myelopathy (HAM/TSP).

The chain links TRBV27 to TRBJ1-6; 8 bases line up with TRBD1. Germline V CDR1 and CDR2: MNHEY, SMNVEV (reference sequence). The CDR3 has 15 residues. V shed 3 bases, J shed 7 bases, and the junction held 5 bases outside the gene matches. The CDR3 region is CASSFGRQGNSPLHF. Written as DNA, the CDR3 is TGTGCCAGCAGTTTCGGACGACAGGGGAATTCACCCCTCCACTTT.

This clonotype has a count of ten or more. This chain uses TRBV7-8 with TRBJ1-1; a possible D gene is TRBD1 (5 bases). CDR1 is SGHVS and CDR2 is FQNEAQ in the germline V gene. The CDR3 runs to 13 residues. Deletions cut 0 bases from V and 8 bases from J, with 10 bases between. The CDR3 DNA sequence: TGTGCCAGCAGCTTAGCTTGGGGGGGGGAAGCTTTCTTT. The encoded protein is CASSLAWGGEAFF.

This clonotype was recorded at least ten times. The V and J genes are TRBV6-1 and TRBJ2-7; 7 positions match TRBD1. The germline V gene has CDR1 MNHNS and CDR2 SASEGT. The CDR3 runs 11 residues. V dropped 0 bases and J dropped 12; count of bases not matched to a gene: 2. This CDR3 is CASSEAGTVYF. The CDR3 coding sequence is TGTGCCAGCAGTGAAGCCGGGACAGTGTACTTC.

This clonotype was picked up many times. This sequence joins TRBV4-1 and TRBJ2-1; D might be TRBD2 (6 bases). Germline CDR1 and CDR2: MGHRA and YSYEKL. There are 16 residues in the CDR3. V lost 1 base to trimming and J lost 8 bases, with 18 bases between them. The CDR3 DNA follows: TGCGCCAGCAGCCAAGGGGCAAGGACATCGGGGGATGAGCAGTTCTTC. This gives the protein CASSQGARTSGDEQFF.

The rearrangement links TRBV20-1 to TRBJ1-1; no reliable D call. The CDR3 runs to 12 residues. Germline CDR1 and CDR2: DFQATT and SNEGSKA (reference sequence). Trimming removed 3 bases from V and 3 bases from J, with 8 bases in between. In DNA form, the CDR3 reads TGCAGTGCTAGGAAGCTTGACACTGAAGCTTTCTTT. Amino acid sequence: CSARKLDTEAFF.

This clonotype was counted ten times or more. This chain joins TRBV20-1 and TRBJ1-2; 8 nucleotides agree with TRBD1. V shed 3 bases and J 1 base; nucleotides not matched to a gene: 4. CDR3 length: 14 amino acids. CDR1 DFQATT and CDR2 SNEGSKA come from the germline V gene (reference sequence). The CDR3 region has the DNA TGCAGTGCTAGGAACAGGGGGAATAACTATGGCTACACCTTC. Its protein is CSARNRGNNYGYTF.

For the CDR3, the DNA is TGTGCCAGCAGCCAAGATTGGACTAGCGGGGGGACCTACAATGAGCAGTTCTTC. Protein product: CASSQDWTSGGTYNEQFF. The chain is built from TRBV4-2 and TRBJ2-1; 14 nucleotides align to TRBD2. The CDR3 sequence is 18 residues long. Germline V lookup: CDR1 LGHNA, CDR2 YNFKEQ. Germline trimming cut 0 bases from V and 2 bases from J; bases unmatched to any gene: 3.

This clonotype was seen many times. The genes are TRBV12-3 or TRBV12-4 and TRBJ2-7; D is undetermined. V shed 3 bases and J shed 1 base, with 16 bases lying between them. This CDR3 comprises 16 residues. The CDR3 DNA follows: TGTGCCAGCAGTTTTGGGGTGGAGTTATCTTCCTACGAGCAGTACTTC. It translates to CASSFGVELSSYEQYF.

This clonotype was observed many times. This chain uses TRBV21-1 with TRBJ2-4; the table names TRBD1, a call not compared with the DNA. TRBV21-1 is deemed a pseudogene. This CDR3 is 18 amino acids long. The CDR3 nucleotides read TGTGCCAGCAGCAAATCTCTCGGGGGGTGGCCAGAGGGAAACATTCAGTACTTC. Protein product: CASSKSLGGWPEGNIQYF.